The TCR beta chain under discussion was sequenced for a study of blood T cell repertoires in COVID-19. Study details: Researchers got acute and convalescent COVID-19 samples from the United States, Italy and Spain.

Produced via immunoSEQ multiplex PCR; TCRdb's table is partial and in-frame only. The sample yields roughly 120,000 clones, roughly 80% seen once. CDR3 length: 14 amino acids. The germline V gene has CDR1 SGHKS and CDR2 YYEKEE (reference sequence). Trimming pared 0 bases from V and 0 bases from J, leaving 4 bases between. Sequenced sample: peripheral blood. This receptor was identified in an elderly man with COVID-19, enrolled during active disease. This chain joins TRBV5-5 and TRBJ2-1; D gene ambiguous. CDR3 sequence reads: CASSLGSSYNEQFF. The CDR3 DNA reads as TGTGCCAGCAGCTTGGGCAGCTCCTACAATGAGCAGTTCTTC.